These 18 T cell receptor beta chains originate from one sample sequenced in a study of PD-1 blockade in classical Hodgkin lymphoma. Autologous stem cell transplantation was followed by relapse in every patient, and brentuximab vedotin exposure varied. The data were produced by immunoSEQ multiplex PCR, yet TCRdb's version contains in-frame clones alone and is incomplete. The table shows around 40,000 clones, with about 77% occurring only once. Source: peripheral blood mononuclear cells (PBMCs), taken at baseline. Source of these receptors: a human donor with classical Hodgkin lymphoma.

J is TRBJ2-6 and V is TRBV6-6; maybe TRBD1 (7 bases). Germline loops: CDR1 MNHNY, CDR2 SVGAGI (reference sequence). This CDR3 has 15 residues. V lost 7 bases and J 5 bases, leaving 15 bases between the germline ends. The CDR3 nucleotides read TGTGCCAGCATGTCCAGGGGGAGGTGGGCCAACGTCCTGACTTTC. It is translated as CASMSRGRWANVLTF.

V and J are TRBV5-1 and TRBJ1-1; the match to TRBD1 covers 7 bases. CDR3 length: 15 amino acids. From germline, CDR1 is SGHRS and CDR2 YFSETQ. Unmatched junction bases numbered 9, after V lost 4 bases and J lost 3 bases. CDR3 DNA sequence: TGCGCCAGCAGCCCCGGGGCGGGACAGTACACTGAAGCTTTCTTT. Residues: CASSPGAGQYTEAFF.

The chain has TRBV5-8 and TRBJ2-7; D is perhaps TRBD1 or TRBD2 (5 bases each). The CDR3 consists of 13 residues. V lost 7 bases and J 4 bases, leaving 15 bases between the germline ends. CDR1 and CDR2 from the germline V gene are SGHTS and YDEGEE. Here the CDR3 reads CASGLGPNYEQYF. For the CDR3, the DNA is TGTGCCAGCGGGTTGGGACCAAATTACGAGCAGTACTTC.

V and J are TRBV9 and TRBJ2-3; D unresolved. Germline V gene lookup returns CDR1 SGDLS and CDR2 YYNGEE. This CDR3 has 14 amino acids. Trimming left V 0 bases short and J 4 bases short, with 9 bases between. In nucleotides, the CDR3 is TGTGCCAGCAGCGTAGGGCTAGAGGCAGATACGCAGTATTTT. It is translated as CASSVGLEADTQYF.

The chain is built from TRBV13 and TRBJ2-3; D gene uncertain. V lost 5 bases, J lost 0 bases, and 3 bases lay in between. The germline V gene encodes CDR1 PRHDT and CDR2 FYEKMQ (reference sequence). The CDR3 length is 12 residues. CDR3 in amino acids: CASSASTDTQYF. The CDR3 coding sequence is TGTGCCAGCAGCGCCAGCACAGATACGCAGTATTTT.

The gene calls are TRBV13 and TRBJ1-6, with TRBD1 matching over 11 bases. The CDR3 has 15 amino acids. Germline lookup yields CDR1 PRHDT and CDR2 FYEKMQ (reference sequence). The V and J ends lost 6 bases and 10 bases, in that order; junction bases with no gene match: 8. This CDR3 is CASRPPGTGGSPLHF. The DNA of the CDR3 is TGTGCCAGCAGGCCCCCCGGGACAGGGGGATCACCCCTCCACTTT.

V and J are TRBV5-1 and TRBJ2-3; D call uncertain. V lost 3 bases, J lost 2 bases, and 10 bases lay in between. In germline, CDR1 is SGHRS, CDR2 YFSETQ. This CDR3 spans 14 amino acids. The DNA for the CDR3 is TGCGCCAGCAGCTCTCCCGACTCCACAGATACGCAGTATTTT. It yields the protein CASSSPDSTDTQYF.

The chain links TRBV5-3 to TRBJ2-3; 9 nucleotides line up with TRBD2. TRBV5-3 is recorded as an ORF, its role being uncertain. Trimming at V came to 1 base and at J to 0 bases, leaving 6 bases not matched to a gene. This CDR3 has 17 amino acids. CDR3 DNA: TGTGCCAGAAGCTTGCCGACTAGCGGAGGAAGCACAGATACGCAGTATTTT. This gives the protein CARSLPTSGGSTDTQYF.

This clone turned up a few times. The chain links TRBV6-5 to TRBJ1-5, with D possibly being TRBD1 (6 bases). Germline V CDR1 and CDR2: MNHEY, SVGAGI. The CDR3 runs to 14 residues. V was clipped by 0 bases and J by 4 bases, with 7 bases between them. The CDR3 nucleotides read TGTGCCAGCAGTTACTCCAGGGGAAATCAGCCCCAGCATTTT. Its translation is CASSYSRGNQPQHF.

This CDR3 reads CASSLAQGSNSPLHF. The CDR3 region has the DNA TGTGCCAGCAGCTTAGCGCAGGGATCTAATTCACCCCTCCACTTT. V is TRBV7-2 and J is TRBJ1-6, with D possibly being TRBD1 (5 bases). This CDR3 comprises 15 residues. Germline-derived CDR1 and CDR2 are SGHTA and FQGNSA. V dropped 0 bases and J dropped 6 bases, with 9 bases sitting between them. Based on the CDR3 plus reference TRBV7-2 and TRBJ1-6, the full variable domain is GAGVSQSPSNKVTEKGKDVELRCDPISGHTALYWYRQSLGQGLEFLIYFQGNSAPDKSGLPSDRFSAERTGGSVSTLTIQRTQQEDSAVYLCASSLAQGSNSPLHFGNGTRLTVT.

The chain recombines TRBV4-3 with TRBJ1-2, with TRBD1 matching over 8 bases. The V segment lost 3 bases and the J segment 4 bases; nucleotides outside the gene matches: 7. In germline, CDR1 is LGHNA, CDR2 YSLEER. This CDR3 contains 15 residues. CDR3 DNA: TGCGCCAGCAGCCAGGAACAGGGGGTGAGCTATGGCTACACCTTC. As protein: CASSQEQGVSYGYTF.

This clone was seen only once. The V call is TRBV2, the J call TRBJ2-3, with D perhaps matching TRBD2 (6 bases). The CDR3 consists of 14 residues. Germline assignment: CDR1 SNHLY and CDR2 FYNNEI. Trimming pared 8 bases from V and 4 bases from J, leaving 16 bases between. CDR3 residues: CASFDGGGPDTQYF. CDR3 bases: TGTGCCAGCTTCGACGGTGGAGGGCCAGATACGCAGTATTTT.

This clone was recorded once. The gene calls are TRBV5-5 and TRBJ2-5; weak D call: TRBD1 (6 bases). V was cut by 0 bases and J by 2 bases, with 14 bases left in between. CDR3 size: 16 residues. Germline assignment: CDR1 SGHKS and CDR2 YYEKEE (reference sequence). CDR3 DNA sequence: TGTGCCAGCAGCTTGGATGCAGGGGTGGAACAAGAGACCCAGTACTTC. It translates to CASSLDAGVEQETQYF.

V gene TRBV14 combines with J gene TRBJ2-5, with D unresolved. From germline, CDR1 is SGHDN and CDR2 FVKESK. Trimming pared 0 bases from V and 5 bases from J, leaving 10 bases between. The CDR3 contains 14 residues. CDR3 DNA sequence: TGTGCCAGCAGCCAAGAGAGTGGGGTTGAGACCCAGTACTTC. The encoded protein is CASSQESGVETQYF.

This clone was picked up a small number of times. The chain recombines TRBV11-1 with TRBJ1-2; 9 positions agree with TRBD1. The CDR3 runs to 13 residues. Germline V gene data show CDR1 as SGHAT and CDR2 as FQDESV (reference sequence). J gave up 8 bases and V 4 bases, and 5 bases lay outside the gene matches. The DNA of the CDR3 is TGTGCCAGCAGCTCGGACAGGGGTCTCGGCTACACCTTC. This encodes CASSSDRGLGYTF. The full variable domain, rest sourced from reference TRBV11-1 and TRBJ1-2, is EAEVAQSPRYKITEKSQAVAFWCDPISGHATLYWYRQILGQGPELLVQFQDESVVDDSQLPKDRFSAERLKGVDSTLKIQPAELGDSAMYLCASSSDRGLGYTFGSGTRLTVV.

The genes are TRBV7-8 and TRBJ1-5, with D unclear. Between the trimmed V and J ends, which lost 3 bases and 1 base, there was a span of 13 bases. The germline V gene has CDR1 SGHVS and CDR2 FQNEAQ. The CDR3 runs 16 residues. The CDR3 bases are TGTGCCAGCAGCTTCTCACCCCACGGCAGCAATCAGCCCCAGCATTTT. Translating it yields CASSFSPHGSNQPQHF.

This chain uses TRBV7-9 with TRBJ2-7; tentatively, D is TRBD2 (6 bases). CDR1 is SEHNR, CDR2 FQNEAQ, per germline (reference sequence). V gave up 0 bases and J gave up 4 bases, with 7 bases separating them. The CDR3 extends over 13 amino acids. Here the CDR3 DNA reads TGTGCCAGCAGCTTAGCGGCGGGATACGAGCAGTACTTC. Encoded protein: CASSLAAGYEQYF. Based on the CDR3 plus reference TRBV7-9 and TRBJ2-7, the full variable domain is DTGVSQNPRHKITKRGQNVTFRCDPISEHNRLYWYRQTLGQGPEFLTYFQNEAQLEKSRLLSDRFSAERPKGSFSTLEIQRTEQGDSAMYLCASSLAAGYEQYFGPGTRLTVT.

This clone occurred once. The rearrangement links TRBV6-6 to TRBJ2-7; 9 nucleotides align to TRBD1. This CDR3 region has 14 residues. Looked up from germline, CDR1 is MNHNY and CDR2 is SVGAGI (reference sequence). With V trimmed by 5 bases and J by 1 base, 3 bases remained unmatched. The CDR3 reads CASSRDRASYEQYF. Here the CDR3 DNA reads TGTGCCAGCAGTCGGGACAGGGCGTCCTACGAGCAGTACTTC.